A single sample gave rise to the 26 T cell receptor beta chains below, sequenced in a study of CD8+CD57+ T cells in acquired aplastic anemia. Selection for sequencing was limited to patients who had shown CD8+CD57+ cell expansion by flow cytometry. CDR3 and TCR beta VDJ profiling relied on a genomic DNA template. TCRdb itself ran the reads through MiXCR, one entry per CDR3 protein. This sample has under 250,000 distinct CDR3 sequences, with 47% found just once. Sequenced: sorted CD4+, CD8+, or CD8+CD57+ T cells (not recorded which) from PBMCs. The source of these receptors is a human donor with aplastic anemia.

As to this clonotype: Possible read error: a much larger clone is one base away. The chain joins TRBV6-5 to TRBJ1-2, with TRBD1 matching over 12 bases. The ends lost 4 bases at V and 4 bases at J; junction bases unmatched: 7. CDR3 length: 16 residues. Germline assignment: CDR1 MNHEY and CDR2 SVGAGI. CDR3 amino acids: CASSSGGTGGSYGYTF. CDR3 bases: TGTGCCAGCAGTTCGGGGGGGACAGGGGGCAGCTATGGCTACACCTTC.

This clonotype occurred many times. This chain joins TRBV15 and TRBJ2-3; tentative D call: TRBD2 (6 bases). V was pared by 8 bases and J by 10 bases, with 19 bases between. This CDR3 contains 13 residues. CDR1 is LNHNV and CDR2 is YYDKDF in the germline V gene (reference sequence). CDR3 amino acids: CATGGDRGGSQYF. Written as DNA, the CDR3 is TGTGCCACCGGAGGGGACCGTGGCGGTTCGCAGTATTTT.

This clonotype was picked up many times. The genes are TRBV7-6 and TRBJ1-1; the D is unclear. CDR3 size: 13 residues. Deletions cut 5 bases from V and 3 bases from J, with 10 bases between. Germline V gene data show CDR1 as SGHVS and CDR2 as FNYEAQ. Here the CDR3 reads CASSAAKDTEAFF. The DNA of the CDR3 is TGTGCCAGCAGCGCGGCCAAGGACACTGAAGCTTTCTTT.

CDR3 in DNA: TGTGCCAGTAAGGGTGGTGTTGATCAGCCCCAGCATTTT. This sequence encodes CASKGGVDQPQHF. This sequence joins TRBV19 and TRBJ1-5; no clear D. Germline CDR1 is LNHDA and CDR2 is SQIVND (reference sequence). This CDR3 has 13 amino acids. Trimming pared 7 bases from V and 5 bases from J, leaving 12 bases between. Based on the CDR3 plus reference TRBV19 and TRBJ1-5, the full variable domain is DGGITQSPKYLFRKEGQNVTLSCEQNLNHDAMYWYRQDPGQGLRLIYYSQIVNDFQKGDIAEGYSVSREKKESFPLTVTSAQKNPTAFYLCASKGGVDQPQHFGDGTRLSIL.

V is TRBV19 and J is TRBJ1-2; D is unresolved. The CDR3 covers 13 residues. V gave up 6 bases and J gave up 6 bases, with 14 bases separating them. In germline, CDR1 is LNHDA, CDR2 SQIVND (reference sequence). CDR3 nucleotides: TGTGCCAGTAGGGGCTTCGAGGGCGATGGCTACACCTTC. Encoded protein: CASRGFEGDGYTF.

In regard to this clonotype: Since no conserved phenylalanine or tryptophan closes the CDR3, a read error is the likely cause. J is TRBJ2-7 and V is TRBV12-3 or TRBV12-4, with D perhaps TRBD2 (5 bases). The CDR3 has 15 residues. The CDR3 protein is CASSEAAEASYKQYL. CDR3 nucleotide sequence: TGTGCCAGCAGTGAAGCGGCGGAGGCCTCCTACAAGCAGTACCTC.

This clonotype came up many times. The V and J genes are TRBV7-9 and TRBJ1-2, with TRBD1 identical over 7 bases. The CDR3 covers 14 residues. V lost 5 bases and J lost 6; bases outside the gene matches: 9. Per the germline V gene, CDR1 is SEHNR and CDR2 is FQNEAQ (reference sequence). The DNA of the CDR3 is TGTGCCAGCAGCCCCTCAGGGGGGGTAAATGGCTACACCTTC. Protein: CASSPSGGVNGYTF.

The J gene is TRBJ2-1, the V gene TRBV2; 8 nucleotides match TRBD1. This CDR3 is built from 15 residues. Germline CDR1 SNHLY, CDR2 FYNNEI. The junction had 12 bases not matched to a gene; V was cut back by 6 bases and J by 8 bases. CDR3: CASRIARTGSDEQFF. In DNA form, the CDR3 reads TGTGCCAGCAGAATCGCCCGGACAGGGTCGGATGAGCAGTTCTTC.

As for this clonotype: Being one base from a much bigger clone, this may be a read error. The chain uses TRBV5-1 and TRBJ2-7, with 8 bases that match TRBD1. Looked up from germline, CDR1 is SGHRS and CDR2 is YFSETQ. Trimming removed 3 bases from V and 5 bases from J; junction bases left unmatched: 10. The CDR3 has 15 amino acids. The chain's CDR3 is CASSSGGRGLDEQYF. In nucleotides, the CDR3 is TGCGCCAGCAGCTCAGGGGGCAGGGGGCTCGACGAGCAGTACTTC. Variable domain in full (rest from reference TRBV5-1 and TRBJ2-7): KAGVTQTPRYLIKTRGQQVTLSCSPISGHRSVSWYQQTPGQGLQFLFEYFSETQRNKGNFPGRFSGRQFSNSRSEMNVSTLELGDSALYLCASSSGGRGLDEQYFGPGTRLTVT.

In this sample, this clonotype turned up many times. The chain uses TRBV12-3 or TRBV12-4 and TRBJ1-2; D gene unclear. Trimming shortened V by 3 bases and J by 5 bases, and 13 bases separated the two germline ends. This CDR3 region has 14 residues. CDR3 in DNA: TGTGCCAGCAGTTTCAAGGCAGGTCCTTATGGCTACACCTTC. This encodes CASSFKAGPYGYTF.

The chain combines TRBV20-1 with TRBJ2-3; 9 nucleotides match TRBD2. The germline V gene encodes CDR1 DFQATT and CDR2 SNEGSKA (reference sequence). With 0 bases clipped from V and 4 bases from J, the junction kept 8 bases outside the gene matches. The CDR3 spans 16 residues. This CDR3 is CSARDVASGEADTQYF. CDR3 in DNA: TGCAGTGCTAGAGATGTGGCTAGCGGGGAAGCAGATACGCAGTATTTT.

This clonotype was recorded a few times. A much larger clone differs from this one at a single base, so this may be a read error. V usage is TRBV7-6 and J usage is TRBJ2-7, with D perhaps matching TRBD1 (6 bases). This CDR3 spans 18 amino acids. CDR1 and CDR2 from the germline V gene are SGHVS and FNYEAQ. The CDR3 DNA follows: TGTGCCTGCAGCTTATACGGTCCCGGGGACAAGGGCTCCTACGAGCAGTACTTC. Translated, it gives CACSLYGPGDKGSYEQYF.

The V gene is TRBV2, the J gene TRBJ1-2; D uncertain. Germline V gene sequence: CDR1 SNHLY, CDR2 FYNNEI. With 8 bases removed from V and 1 base from J, the gap between germline ends came to 5 bases. CDR3 length equals 11 residues. The DNA of the CDR3 is TGTGCCAGCGGAGATAACTATGGCTACACCTTC. Amino acid sequence: CASGDNYGYTF.

This clonotype appeared many times. The chain uses TRBV5-5 and TRBJ2-5; D is possibly TRBD2 (5 bases). Germline V CDR1 and CDR2: SGHKS, YYEKEE (reference sequence). There are 14 residues in the CDR3. V shed 6 bases and J shed 1 base, with 13 bases lying between them. CDR3 coding DNA: TGTGCCAGCAAAATGGATCTAGCCCAAGAGACCCAGTACTTC. As protein: CASKMDLAQETQYF.

This sequence joins TRBV7-6 and TRBJ2-3, with TRBD1 matching over 8 bases. Trimming removed 5 bases from V and 0 bases from J; junction bases left unmatched: 10. This CDR3 comprises 17 residues. Germline CDR1 reads SGHVS; CDR2 reads FNYEAQ. The CDR3 sequence: CASSPERQGRSTDTQYF. For the CDR3, the DNA is TGTGCCAGCAGCCCAGAAAGACAGGGGAGAAGCACAGATACGCAGTATTTT.

The gene calls are TRBV7-2 and TRBJ1-2; 8 bases are shared with TRBD1. CDR3 length equals 15 residues. Germline CDR1 reads SGHTA; CDR2 reads FQGNSA. J lost 8 bases, V lost 1 base, and 9 bases had no gene match. The CDR3 reads CASSLEWTGSSGYTF. The CDR3 region has the DNA TGTGCCAGCAGCTTAGAGTGGACAGGGAGTAGCGGCTACACCTTC.

There are many counts of this clonotype. J is TRBJ1-1 and V is TRBV10-3; D is perhaps TRBD1 (6 bases). The V gene's germline CDR1 is ENHRY and CDR2 SYGVKD. Trimming pared 0 bases from V and 7 bases from J, leaving 15 bases between. This CDR3 region has 15 residues. The CDR3 loop is CAISESGGRWDEAFF. DNA of the CDR3: TGTGCCATCAGTGAGTCAGGGGGGAGATGGGATGAAGCTTTCTTT.

This chain connects TRBV29-1 to TRBJ2-7; possibly TRBD1 or TRBD2 for D (6 bases each). Germline CDR1 reads SQVTM; CDR2 reads ANQGSEA. CDR3 length equals 16 residues. V lost 1 base and J lost 3, with 19 bases in between. The CDR3 loop is CSVEATLGGRDYEQYF. As DNA, the CDR3 is TGCAGCGTTGAAGCCACCCTGGGGGGCAGGGACTACGAGCAGTACTTC.

This clonotype was found a few times. The J gene is TRBJ2-3, the V gene TRBV6-9, with D possibly matching TRBD1 (6 bases). Germline V gene sequence: CDR1 MNHGY, CDR2 SVAAGI. The CDR3 extends over 12 amino acids. The V gene lost 8 bases and the J gene lost 8 bases, with 14 bases spanning the gap. CDR3 coding DNA: TGTGCCAGCGGGGGCCGAGCGGTTACGCAGTATTTT. Translating it yields CASGGRAVTQYF.

On this clonotype itself: The junction and the germline gene differ at one end; a read error may be behind it. The chain links TRBV20-1 to TRBJ1-1, with 9 bases aligning to TRBD1. Germline V CDR1 and CDR2: DFQATT, SNEGSKA (reference sequence). The CDR3 is 10 amino acids. DNA for the CDR3: TGCAGTGCTAGAGGGACAGGGGATTACTTT. This sequence encodes CSARGTGDYF.

Ten or more counts support this clonotype. The chain combines TRBV4-1 with TRBJ2-1, with D unresolved. This CDR3 has 15 amino acids. V lost 2 bases and J lost 3, with 11 bases in between. Germline assignment: CDR1 MGHRA and CDR2 YSYEKL. DNA for the CDR3: TGCGCCAGCAGCCAATGGGATACGGACTACAATGAGCAGTTCTTC. The encoded protein is CASSQWDTDYNEQFF.

The chain has TRBV2 and TRBJ1-5; D uncertain. This CDR3 spans 15 amino acids. V was trimmed by 6 bases and J by 11 bases, leaving 23 bases between them. Germline values: CDR1 SNHLY, CDR2 FYNNEI. Here the CDR3 reads CASRATISTQETQHF. CDR3 nucleotides: TGTGCCAGCAGGGCCACAATATCGACCCAAGAGACCCAGCATTTT.

In its sample, this clonotype was seen many times. The chain is built from TRBV9 and TRBJ1-2, with D unclear. V lost 3 bases to trimming and J lost 8 bases, with 8 bases between them. The length of the CDR3 is 11 residues. The V gene's germline CDR1 is SGDLS and CDR2 YYNGEE. The CDR3: CASSGREGYTF. The CDR3 DNA follows: TGTGCCAGCAGCGGGAGGGAGGGCTACACCTTC.

V is TRBV6-1 and J is TRBJ1-5, with D unclear. CDR3 length: 15 amino acids. Trimming stripped 4 bases from V and 0 bases from J, with 10 bases between. Per germline, CDR1 MNHNS and CDR2 SASEGT. The CDR3 DNA reads as TGTGCCAGCAGTGGAAGACTTTATAGCAATCAGCCCCAGCATTTT. The encoded protein is CASSGRLYSNQPQHF.

In its sample, this clonotype was seen many times. The gene calls are TRBV20-1 and TRBJ2-1; tentatively, D is TRBD2 (7 bases). This CDR3 has 13 amino acids. Trimming took 6 bases from V and 8 from J, leaving 17 bases between them. Germline-derived CDR1 and CDR2 are DFQATT and SNEGSKA (reference sequence). DNA for the CDR3: TGCAGTGCGCCACCACGGGGGGCCCATGAGCAGTTCTTC. Translation: CSAPPRGAHEQFF.

There are many counts of this clonotype. The rearrangement links TRBV6-1 to TRBJ1-6, with a possible D match to TRBD1 (6 bases). Trimming took 1 base from V and 9 from J, leaving 13 bases between them. The CDR3 sequence is 15 residues long. Germline V gene sequence: CDR1 MNHNS, CDR2 SASEGT. CDR3 in amino acids: CASSEEGGEASPLHF. The CDR3 region has the DNA TGTGCCAGCAGTGAAGAGGGGGGGGAGGCTTCACCCCTCCACTTT.